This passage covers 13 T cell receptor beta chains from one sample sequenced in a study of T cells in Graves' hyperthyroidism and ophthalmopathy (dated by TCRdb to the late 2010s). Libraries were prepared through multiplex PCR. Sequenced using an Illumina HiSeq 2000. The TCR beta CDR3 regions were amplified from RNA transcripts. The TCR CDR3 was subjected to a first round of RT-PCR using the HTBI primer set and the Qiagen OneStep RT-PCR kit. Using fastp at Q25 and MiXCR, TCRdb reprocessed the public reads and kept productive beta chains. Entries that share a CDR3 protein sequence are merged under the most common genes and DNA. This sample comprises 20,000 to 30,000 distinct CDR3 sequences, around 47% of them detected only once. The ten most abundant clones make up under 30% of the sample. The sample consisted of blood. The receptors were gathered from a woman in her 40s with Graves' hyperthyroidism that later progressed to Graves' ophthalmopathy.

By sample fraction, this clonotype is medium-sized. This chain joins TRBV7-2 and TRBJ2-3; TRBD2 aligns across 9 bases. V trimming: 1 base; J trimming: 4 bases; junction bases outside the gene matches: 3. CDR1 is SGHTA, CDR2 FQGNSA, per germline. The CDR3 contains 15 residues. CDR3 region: CASSLDQREADTQYF. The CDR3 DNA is TGTGCCAGCAGCTTAGATCAGCGGGAGGCAGATACGCAGTATTTT.

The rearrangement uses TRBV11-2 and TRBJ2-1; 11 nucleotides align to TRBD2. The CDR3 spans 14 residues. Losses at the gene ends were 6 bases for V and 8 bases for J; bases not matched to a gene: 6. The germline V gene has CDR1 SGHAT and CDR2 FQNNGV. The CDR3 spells CASRFTSGSDEQFF. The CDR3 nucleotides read TGTGCCAGCAGGTTTACTAGCGGGAGCGATGAGCAGTTCTTC.

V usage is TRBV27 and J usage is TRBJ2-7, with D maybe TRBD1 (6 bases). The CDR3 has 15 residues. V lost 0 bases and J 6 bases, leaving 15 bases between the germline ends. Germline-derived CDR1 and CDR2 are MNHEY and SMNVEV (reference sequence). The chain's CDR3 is CASSLSKGVYGEQYF. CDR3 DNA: TGTGCCAGCAGTTTATCGAAGGGGGTCTACGGCGAGCAGTACTTC.

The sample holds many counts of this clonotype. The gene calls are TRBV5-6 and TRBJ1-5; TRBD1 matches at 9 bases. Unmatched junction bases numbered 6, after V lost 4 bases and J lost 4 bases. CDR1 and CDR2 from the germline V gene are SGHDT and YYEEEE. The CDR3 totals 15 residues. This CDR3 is CASSAYGTGNQPQHF. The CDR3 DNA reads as TGTGCCAGCAGCGCCTATGGGACAGGGAATCAGCCCCAGCATTTT.

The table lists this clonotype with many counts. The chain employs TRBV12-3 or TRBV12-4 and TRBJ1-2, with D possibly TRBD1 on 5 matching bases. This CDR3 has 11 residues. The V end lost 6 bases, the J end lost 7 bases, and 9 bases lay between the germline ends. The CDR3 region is CASSPGGGYTF. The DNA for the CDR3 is TGTGCCAGCAGCCCCGGGGGTGGCTACACCTTC.

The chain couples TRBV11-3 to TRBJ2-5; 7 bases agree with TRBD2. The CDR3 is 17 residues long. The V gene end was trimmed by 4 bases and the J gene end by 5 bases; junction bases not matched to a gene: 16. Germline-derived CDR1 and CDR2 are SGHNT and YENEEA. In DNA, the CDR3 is TGTGCCAGCAGCTCTTCCCGCGGGAGAGGTGGAGACGAGACCCAGTACTTC. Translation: CASSSSRGRGGDETQYF.

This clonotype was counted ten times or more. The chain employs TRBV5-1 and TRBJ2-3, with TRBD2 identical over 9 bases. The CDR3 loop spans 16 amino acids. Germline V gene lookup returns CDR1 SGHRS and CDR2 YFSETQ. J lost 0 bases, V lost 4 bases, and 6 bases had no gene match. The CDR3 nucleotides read TGCGCCAGCAGCGTAGAGCGGGGGGCAAGCACAGATACGCAGTATTTT. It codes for CASSVERGASTDTQYF. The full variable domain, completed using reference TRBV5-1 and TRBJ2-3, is KAGVTQTPRYLIKTRGQQVTLSCSPISGHRSVSWYQQTPGQGLQFLFEYFSETQRNKGNFPGRFSGRQFSNSRSEMNVSTLELGDSALYLCASSVERGASTDTQYFGPGTRLTVL.

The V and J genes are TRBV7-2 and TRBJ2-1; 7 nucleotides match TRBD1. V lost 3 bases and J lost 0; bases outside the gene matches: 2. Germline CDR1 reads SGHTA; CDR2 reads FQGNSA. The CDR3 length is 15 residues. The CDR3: CASSFRDSSYNEQFF. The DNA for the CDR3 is TGTGCCAGCAGCTTCCGGGACAGCTCCTACAATGAGCAGTTCTTC.

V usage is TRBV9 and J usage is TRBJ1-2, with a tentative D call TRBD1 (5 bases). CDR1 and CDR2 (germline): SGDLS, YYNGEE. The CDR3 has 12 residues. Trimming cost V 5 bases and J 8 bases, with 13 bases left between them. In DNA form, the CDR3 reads TGTGCCAGCAGAAAAAGAGAGGGGGGCTACACCTTC. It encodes CASRKREGGYTF.

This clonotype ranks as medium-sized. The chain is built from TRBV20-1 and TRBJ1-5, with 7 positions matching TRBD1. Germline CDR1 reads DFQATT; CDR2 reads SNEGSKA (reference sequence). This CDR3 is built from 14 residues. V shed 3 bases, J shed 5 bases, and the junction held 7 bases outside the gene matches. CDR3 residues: CSARDRRPYQPQHF. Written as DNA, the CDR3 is TGCAGTGCTAGGGACAGGAGGCCATATCAGCCCCAGCATTTT.

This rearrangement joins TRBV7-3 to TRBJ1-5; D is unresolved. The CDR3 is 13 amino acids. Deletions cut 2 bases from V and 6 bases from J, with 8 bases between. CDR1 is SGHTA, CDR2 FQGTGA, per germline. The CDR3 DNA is TGTGCCAGCAGCTTAGGTAGGGCTCAGCCCCAGCATTTT. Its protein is CASSLGRAQPQHF.

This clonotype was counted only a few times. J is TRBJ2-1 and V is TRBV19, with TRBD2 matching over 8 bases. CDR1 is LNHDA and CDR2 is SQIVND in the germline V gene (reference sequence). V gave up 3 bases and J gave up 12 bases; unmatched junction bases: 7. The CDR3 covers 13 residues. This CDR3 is CASSMGLGTWQFF. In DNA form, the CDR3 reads TGTGCCAGTAGTATGGGACTAGGTACGTGGCAGTTCTTC.

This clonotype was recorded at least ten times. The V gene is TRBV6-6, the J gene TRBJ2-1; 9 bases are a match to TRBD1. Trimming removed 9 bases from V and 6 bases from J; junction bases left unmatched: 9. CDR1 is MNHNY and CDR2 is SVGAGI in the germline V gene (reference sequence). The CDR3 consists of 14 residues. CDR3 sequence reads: CASNPGQGRNEQFF. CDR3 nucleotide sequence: TGTGCCAGTAACCCGGGACAGGGACGCAATGAGCAGTTCTTC.